This T cell receptor (beta chain) comes out of a study of vaccination and CD4 T cells after COVID-19 (dated by TCRdb to about 2022). For the wider study: Every convalescent patient had a positive nasal swab PCR test for SARS-CoV-2, with mild disease in nine patients and severe disease in one. The convalescent cohort included six males and four females, with two Hispanic individuals, seven Caucasians, two Asians and one multiracial person. Two doses of either the Pfizer-BioNTech BNT162b2 vaccine (n=8) or the Moderna mRNA-1273 vaccine (n=2) were administered to participants. Post-COVID blood samples were collected from convalescent patients a median of roughly 100 days after diagnosis, with a range of roughly 30 to 161 days. The time from the second vaccine dose to post-vaccine blood sampling had a median of roughly 72 days and ranged from roughly 13 to 241 days. Culture stimuli were overlapping spike peptide pools from SARS-CoV-2 and from the common cold coronaviruses HCoV-NL63, HCoV-OC43 and HCoV-229E. Control cultures received a CEFX viral epitope pool as the positive control, an HIV-1 Nef peptide pool as the negative control, or no peptide. The spike-specific CD4+ TCR repertoire was compared before and after mRNA vaccination in under 11 COVID-19 convalescent patients and a handful of infection-naive healthy vaccine recipients. Broader findings and caveats from the paper: An increase in the median number of SARS-CoV-2-reactive clonotypes from around 20 after infection to roughly 38 after vaccination was observed, but the change was not found to be significant. In convalescent patients, nearly all vaccine-specific clones (304 of 307) were found to be mono-reactive for SARS-CoV-2 spike rather than cross-reactive with common cold coronaviruses. In convalescent patients, a median around 83% of post-vaccine SARS-CoV-2-reactive clones were detected only after vaccination, and vaccine-specific priming was suggested by this finding. The number of convalescent patients in the study was relatively small, and the study did not examine early timepoints following natural infection.

This clonotype was seen a few times. No antigen is known for it. No base-level quality is on record; no much larger clone is a single base apart. The method was PCR. TCR sequencing of DNA from cultured CD4+ T cells used the Oncomine TCR Beta short-read assay at the Johns Hopkins FTIC core. The QIAamp micro DNA kit was used to extract genomic DNA from the cultured CD4+ T cells. Oncomine TCR Beta libraries made from cultured CD4+ T cells were pooled using unique dual indexes and sequenced on an Illumina iSeq 100. The original pipeline was this. Non-productive sequences were removed, and CDR3s that did not start with C, did not end with F or W, or were shorter than 7 amino acids were discarded. The MANAFEST web application was used to identify antigen-specific clonotypes by comparing peptide-stimulated wells against reference wells and other culture wells. To be called positive, a clone needed an FDR below 0.05, an odds ratio above 5, and a productive frequency above 0.1% in at least two of three replicate wells. A clonotype was classed as cross-reactive if the clonotype showed significant expansion both in SARS-CoV-2 spike wells and in at least one common cold coronavirus spike condition. Using R version 3.6.1, CDR3 homology was evaluated through Levenshtein distances (stringdist) along with unrooted phylogenetic trees (ape). In-frame beta chains were kept once TCRdb had trimmed the public reads at Q25 with fastp and called clones with MiXCR. Each CDR3 protein gets just one entry, which takes the most common genes and DNA from the rows behind it. The V and J calls, along with clone size, are taken from TCRdb and not from the paper's own processing. Here the sample has some 13,000 distinct CDR3 sequences; around 49% occur a single time. 15% of the sample belongs to the ten largest clones.

Interpreted using the paper, the treatment or condition label stands for: roughly ten-day PBMC culture with coronavirus spike peptide pools or control peptides (ViraFEST assay). The study used the ViraFEST assay, which expanded antigen-specific T cells with peptide pools and then identified expanded clonotypes by TCR sequencing. The convalescent patients' positive SARS-CoV-2 PCR tests were from March to December 2020, which was before the Alpha, Beta and Delta variants emerged in the United States. Each well held 1.5 million to 2.5 million PBMCs cultured with 10 ug/ml peptide pools in IMDM containing 5% human AB serum and roughly 10 IU/ml IL-2. Half of the culture medium was replaced with fresh IL-2-containing medium on days 3 and 7. After 10 days of culture, CD4+ T cells were isolated by negative selection using the EasySep CD4+ T cell isolation kit. PBMCs were separated from whole blood using Ficoll-Paque Plus gradient centrifugation and then either used fresh or cryopreserved at -140C. Each culture condition was generally run in triplicate wells.

V is pared back by 0 bases and J by 2 bases, with 8 bases lying between the germline termini. CDR1 is given as SEHNR and CDR2 as FQNEAQ, both from the germline V gene (reference sequence). The CDR3 runs 14 residues from the cysteine to the phenylalanine. The DNA shown is the 42-base CDR3, in frame from base 1. The receptor's source is a human donor who had recovered from COVID-19. In this chain, TRBV7-9 is recombined with TRBJ2-7, with no confidently assigned D gene. The sequencing input was CD4+ T cells from blood, cultured in vitro. The CDR3 loop reads CASSLALSAYEQYF. The DNA sequence follows: TGTGCCAGCAGCTTAGCTCTTTCTGCCTACGAGCAGTACTTC.